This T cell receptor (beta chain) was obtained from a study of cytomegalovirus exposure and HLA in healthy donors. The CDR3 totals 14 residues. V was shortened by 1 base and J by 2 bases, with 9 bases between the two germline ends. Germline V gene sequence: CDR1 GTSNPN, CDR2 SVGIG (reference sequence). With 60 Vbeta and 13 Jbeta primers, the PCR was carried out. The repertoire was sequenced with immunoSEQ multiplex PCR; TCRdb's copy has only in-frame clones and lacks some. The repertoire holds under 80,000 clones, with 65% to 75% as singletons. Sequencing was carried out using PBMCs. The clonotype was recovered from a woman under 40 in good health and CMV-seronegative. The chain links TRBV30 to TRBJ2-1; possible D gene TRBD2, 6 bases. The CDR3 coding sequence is TGTGCCTGGAGTGGGGCTAGCGCCTACAATGAGCAGTTCTTC. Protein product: CAWSGASAYNEQFF.